This TCR beta chain appears in the sequencing data of a study of T cells in Graves' hyperthyroidism and ophthalmopathy. There were TCR beta CDR3 regions amplified from RNA transcripts. RT-PCR in the first round (using the HTBI primer set) targeted the TCR CDR3. Each CDR3 protein is one row after TCRdb ran MiXCR on the multiplex PCR reads. The sample lists hundreds of thousands of distinct CDR3 sequences, 14% to 15% occurring once. V lost 5 bases, J lost 7 bases, and 20 bases lay in between. The CDR3 length is 16 residues. Per germline, CDR1 SGHAT and CDR2 FQNNGV. Material: blood. This chain joins TRBV11-2 and TRBJ2-2; a weak D match, TRBD2 (6 bases). This TCR derives from a young man with Graves' ophthalmopathy. The CDR3 loop is CASSAVRLGEVGELFF. For the CDR3, the DNA is TGTGCCAGCAGCGCCGTTCGATTGGGGGAGGTCGGGGAGCTGTTTTTT. The full variable domain, with the rest looked up from reference TRBV11-2 and TRBJ2-2, is EAGVAQSPRYKIIEKRQSVAFWCNPISGHATLYWYQQILGQGPKLLIQFQNNGVVDDSQLPKDRFSAERLKGVDSTLKIQPAKLEDSAVYLCASSAVRLGEVGELFFGEGSRLTVL.